This is a list of T cell receptor beta chains from one sample in a study of shared clonotypes between healthy human individuals. Clones were sequenced by immunoSEQ multiplex PCR, and TCRdb holds only the in-frame ones, with some missing. This sample has around 200,000 clones, with approximately 62% found just once. Sequenced input: memory CD4+ T cells sorted from blood. Receptors were obtained from a man aged 25-45 years in good health. CDR3s include the opening cysteine and the closing phenylalanine or tryptophan. Fields, in order: V gene, clone size, D gene, J gene, CDR3 DNA, CDR3 protein. The D gene is left open where the match is weak. Where a row states a size, it is once, few, many or the class of an expanded clone; other rows omit it.

>TRBV30|-|-|TRBJ2-3
TGTGCCTGGAGTGGGCTAGCGAATACAGATACGCAGTATTTT
CAWSGLANTDTQYF
>TRBV6-1|-|-|TRBJ2-3
TGTGCCAGCAGTGAATACAGGGTAACAGATACGCAGTATTTT
CASSEYRVTDTQYF
>TRBV11-3|-|TRBD1|TRBJ1-4
TGTGCCAGCAGCTTAGGAGGAACAGGGGGTGCTGGTGAAAAACTGTTTTTT
CASSLGGTGGAGEKLFF
>TRBV5-4|few|-|TRBJ2-7
TGTGCCAGCAGCCCGAAGCTTGAGAAAGGCGAGCAGTACTTC
CASSPKLEKGEQYF
>TRBV5-1|-|-|TRBJ2-1
TGCGCCAGCAGCATGGAGGGGAGATCCTACAATGAGCAGTTCTTC
CASSMEGRSYNEQFF
>TRBV6-6|-|-|TRBJ2-5
TGTGCCAGCAGCCGGGGTCCCCAAGAGACCCAGTACTTC
CASSRGPQETQYF
>TRBV29-1|-|TRBD2|TRBJ2-1
TGCAGCGTTTCCACGGGAGGAGGCCCCTACAATGAGCAGTTCTTC
CSVSTGGGPYNEQFF
>TRBV28|-|-|TRBJ2-1
TGTGCCAGCAGTTTGATCCGGAATGAGCAGTTCTTC
CASSLIRNEQFF
>TRBV11-2|-|-|TRBJ1-1
TGTGCCAGCAGCCTACAGGTGATGAACACTGAAGCTTTCTTT
CASSLQVMNTEAFF
>TRBV5-4|many|-|TRBJ1-1
TGTGCCAGCAGCTTAGTAGCGAACACTGAAGCTTTCTTT
CASSLVANTEAFF
>TRBV7-8|-|TRBD2|TRBJ2-5
TGTGCCAGCAGCCGCGGACTAGCGGGAGGTGTCGGCGCTAAAAAGACCCAGTACTTC
CASSRGLAGGVGAKKTQYF
>TRBV5-1|-|-|TRBJ1-1
TGCGCCAGCAGCCTCAGAAGACTTACGGGGGCAGGGGACACTGAAGCTTTCTTT
CASSLRRLTGAGDTEAFF
>TRBV10-3|few|-|TRBJ2-1
TGTGCCATCAGTGAGCAGCCGGCTGGCGACAATGAGCAGTTCTTC
CAISEQPAGDNEQFF
>TRBV7-7|many|-|TRBJ1-1
TGTGCTAGCAGCCAGACCGTCGACACTGAAGCTTTCTTT
CASSQTVDTEAFF
>TRBV30|few|-|TRBJ1-1
TGTGCCTGGAGTCAGGAGGTGAACACTGAAGCTTTCTTT
CAWSQEVNTEAFF
>TRBV5-4|-|-|TRBJ1-4
TGTGCCAGCAGCCCGGGCCGGGGTTCGGGTAATGAAAAACTGTTTTTT
CASSPGRGSGNEKLFF
>TRBV5-1|many|-|TRBJ1-1
TGCGCCAGCAGTCAAAGGGAATACACTGAAGCTTTCTTT
CASSQREYTEAFF
>TRBV10-3|few|-|TRBJ2-2
TGTGCCATCAGTGAGGAACGAGTCGGAACCGGGGAGCTGTTTTTT
CAISEERVGTGELFF
>TRBV14|-|-|TRBJ2-1
TGTGCCAGTAGCCAAGAAGGCGGCCGCTACTACAATGAGCAGTTCTTC
CASSQEGGRYYNEQFF
>TRBV7-2|few|TRBD1|TRBJ1-5
TGTGCCAGCAGCCCTGGACAGGGTAGCCAGCCCCAGCATTTT
CASSPGQGSQPQHF